Below, one T cell receptor (beta chain) is given with its context. Antigen specificity is unknown. This specimen belongs to a study of blood T cells in healthy people across ages. General study results and limits: Expanded clonotype changes were possibly confounded by unknown donor CMV status. Older individuals had lower TCR beta diversity per million T cells (the decline was roughly linear).

Losses at the gene ends were 1 base for V and 7 bases for J; bases not matched to a gene: 18. This CDR3 contains 17 residues. The germline V gene encodes CDR1 DFQATT and CDR2 SNEGSKA (reference sequence). A second PCR, run for about 6 to 11 cycles, used a sample-barcoded 5' primer plus a J-beta primer mix. TCRdb ran MiXCR on the 5' RACE reads and lists one entry per CDR3 protein. The sample carries over a million distinct CDR3 sequences, 35% to 45% recorded once. The authors isolated at least 6.5 million PBMCs per sample. Each sample yielded at least 6 micrograms of PBMC total RNA. The material sequenced was blood. The gene calls are TRBV20-1 and TRBJ2-7; TRBD2 matches 8 bases. The sequence was obtained from a woman younger than 35 in good health. For the CDR3, the DNA is TGCAGTGCTAGAGTCAGTAGCGGGGCATGGACCTACAATGAGCAGTACTTC. This encodes CSARVSSGAWTYNEQYF.